A selection of T cell receptor beta chains follows, all from one sample in a study of PD-L1 blockade in urothelial cancer. Profiled with immunoSEQ multiplex PCR; TCRdb holds only in-frame clones, not every one. There are under 70,000 clones in the sample; about 81% occur only once, and 1.5% to 2% lies in the top ten. Sample: PBMCs, taken around atezolizumab (anti-PD-L1) treatment. These TCRs come from a man in his 70s with urothelial cancer. CDR3s leave out the opening cysteine and the closing phenylalanine or tryptophan.

>TRBV7-9|TRBJ2-7
ASSFRQGGHEQY
>TRBV6-1|TRBJ2-7
ATRTDGSSYEQY
>TRBV27|TRBJ1-4
ASRTLTTEPNEKLF
>TRBV7-9|TRBJ1-2
ASSLAETGVYGYT
>TRBV7-2|TRBJ2-3
ASSLYRAKDTQY
>TRBV5-5|TRBJ2-1
ASSSQGSSNEQF
>TRBV28|TRBJ1-5
ASSRRTGGNQPQH
>TRBV4-1|TRBJ2-6
ASSQLPGQGFSGANVLT
>TRBV6-5|TRBJ2-1
ASSPGTSTHEQF
>TRBV9|TRBJ1-2
ASSLTGTAYGYT
>TRBV28|TRBJ2-3
ASSGVGWGVFTDTQY
>TRBV25-1|TRBJ1-1
ASSDEFLIGTVNTEAF
>TRBV6-6|TRBJ2-7
ASISTSSYEQY
>TRBV6-5|TRBJ2-3
ASSQGIGSTDTQY
>TRBV5-1|TRBJ1-2
ASSSQGNYGYT
>TRBV9|TRBJ1-5
ASSVEGSGYQPQH
>TRBV9|TRBJ1-1
ASSSRQGVDTEAF
>TRBV7-9|TRBJ1-4
ASSFGQEKLF
>TRBV5-1|TRBJ2-7
ASSLGALAEEQY
>TRBV27|TRBJ2-1
ASSSSAPGGLGWYNEQF
>TRBV5-1|TRBJ2-7
ASSPLSRAGAYEQY
>TRBV19|TRBJ1-2
ASSPVPGGYT
>TRBV5-6|TRBJ2-2
ASSLGAGENTGELF
>TRBV15|TRBJ2-7
ATSTRTGGRHEQY
>TRBV27|TRBJ1-2
ASSVGAGRKGGYGYT
>TRBV7-8|TRBJ2-1
ASSPLGTSGSNEQF
>TRBV10-3|TRBJ2-1
AISGVRGTYNEQF
>TRBV28|TRBJ2-6
ASSLLGLAVSGANVLT
>TRBV4-3|TRBJ2-5
ASSQDVVAAQETQY
>TRBV7-2|TRBJ2-3
ASSPWGTSASDTQY
>TRBV7-2|TRBJ2-5
ASSLEGGTRETQY
>TRBV5-6|TRBJ1-4
ASSSGQYGEKLF
>TRBV19|TRBJ1-5
ASSTVDRVIQPQH
>TRBV5-4|TRBJ2-1
ASSLYSGREYYNEQF
>TRBV9|TRBJ2-3
ASSVGLAGEDTQY
>TRBV4-3|TRBJ2-5
ASSQERTRETQY
>TRBV10-1|TRBJ2-1
ASSFGTSGTNEQF
>TRBV5-8|TRBJ2-1
ASSPDVAGAGEQF
>TRBV7-9|TRBJ2-1
ASSIVEQQREQF
>TRBV5-6|TRBJ2-1
ASSLIYTDDEQF
>TRBV2|TRBJ2-1
ASSRIAGGNNEQF
>TRBV6-6|TRBJ1-5
ASTPQGNQPQH
>TRBV10-3|TRBJ2-7
AISEGPAYEQY
>TRBV6-5|TRBJ2-7
ASRGTPPSYEQY
>TRBV19|TRBJ1-1
ASSRRGLTEAF
>TRBV6-5|TRBJ2-2
ASSYLAFTGELF
>TRBV15|TRBJ2-3
ATSSIDRGQGTQY
>TRBV20-1|TRBJ2-1
SARGSNEQF
>TRBV7-9|TRBJ2-2
ASSFPSGLNTGELF
>TRBV10-2|TRBJ2-1
ASRTPGLAGLGGNEQF
>TRBV4-1|TRBJ2-7
ASSHQGRSSYEQY
>TRBV19|TRBJ1-1
ASSAWTGTQNTEAF
>TRBV18|TRBJ1-2
ASSPSRDGYT